Below, 5 T cell receptor beta chains from the same sample are listed, as sequenced in a study of T-cell reconstitution after alpha-beta-depleted transplantation in children. Unique molecular identifiers tagged the TCRbeta library. TCRdb re-analysed the PCR reads in MiXCR, keeping a single row per CDR3 protein. The sample includes under 300,000 distinct CDR3 sequences, approximately 10% of them seen just once. This sample comprised peripheral blood, obtained 180 days after TCRalphabeta/CD19-depleted stem cell transplant. These receptors all stem from a male patient under 10 years old who had a stem cell transplant for chronic granulomatous disease, so the T cells may come from the graft donor.

This clonotype was recorded at least ten times. The chain is built from TRBV4-3 and TRBJ2-3, with TRBD2 matching 10 bases. With 4 bases clipped from V and 4 bases from J, the junction kept 5 bases outside the gene matches. Germline CDR1 reads LGHNA; CDR2 reads YSLEER. The CDR3 has 15 residues. CDR3 in DNA: TGCGCCAGCAGCCGGTTAGCGGGGGGCGCAGATACGCAGTATTTT. It encodes CASSRLAGGADTQYF.

The table lists this clonotype with many counts. V usage is TRBV6-1 and J usage is TRBJ2-2; D is perhaps TRBD2 (6 bases). CDR3 length: 14 amino acids. Germline V gene data show CDR1 as MNHNS and CDR2 as SASEGT. Trimming took 10 bases from V and 7 from J, leaving 19 bases between them. The CDR3 here is CATGRRELVGELFF. In DNA, the CDR3 is TGTGCCACCGGCCGTCGGGAGCTTGTCGGGGAGCTGTTTTTT.

This clonotype was recorded at least ten times. The chain is built from TRBV29-1 and TRBJ2-7; the D gene is possibly TRBD1 (6 bases). V dropped 4 bases and J dropped 1 base, with 11 bases sitting between them. The CDR3 has 13 amino acids. Germline CDR1 and CDR2: SQVTM and ANQGSEA. The CDR3 here is CSVGAGASYEQYF. CDR3 DNA: TGCAGCGTTGGCGCAGGGGCGTCCTACGAGCAGTACTTC.

Ten or more counts support this clonotype. The rearrangement joins TRBV20-1 to TRBJ1-6, with a weak D call TRBD1 (6 bases). The V gene's germline CDR1 is DFQATT and CDR2 SNEGSKA (reference sequence). This CDR3 has 12 residues. V shed 4 bases and J shed 7 bases, with 8 bases lying between them. As DNA, the CDR3 is TGCAGTGCTACTACAGGGAATTCACCCCTCCACTTT. Amino acids: CSATTGNSPLHF.

This clonotype was counted at least ten times. V is TRBV21-1 and J is TRBJ2-7; the listed D gene, TRBD1, was not tested against the DNA. TRBV21-1 is deemed a pseudogene. The CDR3 is made up of 14 amino acids. The CDR3 nucleotides read TGTGCCAGCCCCAAGGAGGGGGCAGGGGACGAGCAGTACTTC. It specifies CASPKEGAGDEQYF.